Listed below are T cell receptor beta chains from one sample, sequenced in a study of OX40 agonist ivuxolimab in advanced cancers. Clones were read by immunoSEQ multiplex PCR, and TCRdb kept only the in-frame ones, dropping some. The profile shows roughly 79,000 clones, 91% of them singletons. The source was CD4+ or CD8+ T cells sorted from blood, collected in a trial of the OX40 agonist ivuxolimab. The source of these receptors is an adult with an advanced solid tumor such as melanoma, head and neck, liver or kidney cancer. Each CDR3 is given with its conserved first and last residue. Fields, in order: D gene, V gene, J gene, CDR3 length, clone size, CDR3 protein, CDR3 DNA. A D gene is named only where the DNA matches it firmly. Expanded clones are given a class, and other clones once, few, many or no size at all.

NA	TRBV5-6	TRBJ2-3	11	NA	CASPGTDTQYF	TGTGCCAGCCCAGGCACAGATACGCAGTATTTT
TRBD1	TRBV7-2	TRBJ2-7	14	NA	CASSLDRGPYEQYF	TGTGCCAGCAGCCTGGACAGGGGGCCCTACGAGCAGTACTTC
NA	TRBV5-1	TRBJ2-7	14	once	CASSSGLKTYEQYF	TGCGCCAGCAGCTCTGGCCTCAAGACCTACGAGCAGTACTTC
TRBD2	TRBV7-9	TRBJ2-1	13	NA	CASVLAGLDEQFF	TGTGCCAGCGTACTAGCGGGACTCGATGAGCAGTTCTTC
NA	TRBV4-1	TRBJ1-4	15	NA	CASSQQAATNEKLFF	TGCGCCAGCAGCCAACAAGCAGCAACTAATGAAAAACTGTTTTTT
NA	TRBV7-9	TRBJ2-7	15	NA	CASSLGDLSPYEQYF	TGTGCCAGCAGCTTGGGGGACCTAAGTCCCTACGAGCAGTACTTC
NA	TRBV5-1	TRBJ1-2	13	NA	CASRIDSVYGYTF	TGCGCCAGCAGAATTGACAGCGTCTATGGCTACACCTTC
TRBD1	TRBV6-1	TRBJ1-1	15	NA	CASTGQGPMNTEAFF	TGTGCCAGCACCGGACAGGGACCCATGAACACTGAAGCTTTCTTT
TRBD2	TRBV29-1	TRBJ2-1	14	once	CSVEESLAGAEQFF	TGCAGCGTTGAAGAATCCCTAGCGGGAGCCGAGCAGTTCTTC
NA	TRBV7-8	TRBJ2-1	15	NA	CASSLRTGSYNEQFF	TGTGCCAGCAGCTTACGGACCGGCTCCTACAATGAGCAGTTCTTC
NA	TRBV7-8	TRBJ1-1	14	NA	CASSRTETQLGAFF	TGTGCCAGCAGCAGAACAGAGACCCAATTGGGGGCTTTCTTT
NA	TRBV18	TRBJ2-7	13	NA	CASSPPIGFEQYF	TGTGCCAGCTCACCACCGATTGGGTTCGAGCAGTACTTC
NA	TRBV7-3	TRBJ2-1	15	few	CASSLSGSPYNEQFF	TGTGCCAGCAGCTTAAGTGGTAGTCCCTACAATGAGCAGTTCTTC
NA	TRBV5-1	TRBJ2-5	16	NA	CASSLGFRGGEETQYF	TGCGCCAGCAGCTTGGGATTCAGGGGGGGTGAAGAGACCCAGTACTTC
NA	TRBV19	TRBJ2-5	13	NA	CASSGSSRETQYF	TGTGCCAGTAGTGGGAGTAGTAGGGAGACCCAGTACTTC
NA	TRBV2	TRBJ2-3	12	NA	CAGRGPGDTQYF	TGTGCCGGGAGGGGGCCTGGAGATACGCAGTATTTT
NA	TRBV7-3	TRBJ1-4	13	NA	CASSPPGIEKLFF	TGTGCCAGCAGCCCTCCGGGGATTGAAAAACTGTTTTTT
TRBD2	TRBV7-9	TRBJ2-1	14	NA	CASTSGSSYNEQFF	TGTGCCAGCACAAGCGGGAGTTCCTACAATGAGCAGTTCTTC
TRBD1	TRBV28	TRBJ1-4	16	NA	CASSSPPGQRNEKLFF	TGTGCCAGCAGTTCTCCTCCGGGACAGCGTAATGAAAAACTGTTTTTT
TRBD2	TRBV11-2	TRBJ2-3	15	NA	CASSRRGLAKDTQYF	TGTGCCAGCAGCCGGCGAGGACTAGCGAAAGATACGCAGTATTTT
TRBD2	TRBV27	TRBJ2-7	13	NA	CASSGLAAHEQYF	TGTGCCAGCAGCGGACTAGCGGCCCACGAGCAGTACTTC
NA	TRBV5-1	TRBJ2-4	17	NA	CASSGAAGQKHENIQYF	TGCGCCAGCAGCGGAGCGGCGGGACAGAAGCATGAAAACATTCAGTACTTC
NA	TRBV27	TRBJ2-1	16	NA	CASSPGLGLGGNEQFF	TGTGCCAGCAGTCCGGGCCTCGGACTAGGGGGCAATGAGCAGTTCTTC
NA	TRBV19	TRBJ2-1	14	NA	CASSKLPLSGEQFF	TGTGCCAGTAGTAAACTCCCCTTGAGCGGAGAGCAGTTCTTC
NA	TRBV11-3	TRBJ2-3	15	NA	CASSLGTIPADTQYF	TGTGCCAGCAGCTTAGGGACCATCCCCGCAGATACGCAGTATTTT
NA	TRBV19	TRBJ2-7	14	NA	CASSPPTATYEQYF	TGTGCCAGTAGTCCCCCGACAGCTACCTACGAGCAGTACTTC
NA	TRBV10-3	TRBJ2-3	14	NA	CAISVGLATDTQYF	TGTGCCATCAGTGTTGGTCTAGCCACAGATACGCAGTATTTT
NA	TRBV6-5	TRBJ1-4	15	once	CASSDRGATNEKLFF	TGTGCCAGCAGCGACCGGGGCGCAACTAATGAAAAACTGTTTTTT
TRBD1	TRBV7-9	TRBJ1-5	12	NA	CASSFEGAPQHF	TGTGCCAGCAGCTTTGAGGGGGCGCCCCAGCATTTT
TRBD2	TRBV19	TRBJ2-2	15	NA	CASSSSGRGTGELFF	TGTGCCAGTAGTTCTAGCGGGAGAGGCACCGGGGAGCTGTTTTTT
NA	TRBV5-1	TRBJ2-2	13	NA	CASSLQGTGELFF	TGCGCCAGCAGCTTACAGGGAACCGGGGAGCTGTTTTTT
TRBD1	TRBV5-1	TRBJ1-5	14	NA	CASSPGQSNQPQHF	TGCGCCAGCAGCCCGGGACAGAGTAATCAGCCCCAGCATTTT
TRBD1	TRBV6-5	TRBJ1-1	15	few	CASSYSNRGNTEAFF	TGTGCCAGCAGTTACTCGAACAGGGGGAACACTGAAGCTTTCTTT
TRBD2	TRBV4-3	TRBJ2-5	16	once	CASSQERTSGGETQYF	TGCGCCAGCAGCCAAGAGAGGACTAGCGGAGGAGAGACCCAGTACTTC
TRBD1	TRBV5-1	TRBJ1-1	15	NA	CASSLVDRGKTEAFF	TGCGCCAGCAGCTTGGTAGACAGGGGAAAAACTGAAGCTTTCTTT
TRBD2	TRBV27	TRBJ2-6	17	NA	CASTPAAGESGANVLTF	TGTGCCAGCACCCCAGCAGCGGGAGAGTCTGGGGCCAACGTCCTGACTTTC
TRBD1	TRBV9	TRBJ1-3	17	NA	CASSLEAGTGMGNTIYF	TGTGCCAGCAGCCTCGAAGCAGGGACAGGGATGGGAAACACCATATATTTT
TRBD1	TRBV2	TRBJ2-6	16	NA	CASKSQGLGGANVLTF	TGTGCCAGCAAATCACAGGGGCTGGGTGGGGCCAACGTCCTGACTTTC
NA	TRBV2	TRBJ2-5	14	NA	CASMDPGEQETQYF	TGTGCCAGCATGGATCCGGGGGAACAAGAGACCCAGTACTTC
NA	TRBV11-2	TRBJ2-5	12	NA	CASSTNRETQYF	TGTGCCAGCAGCACAAACAGGGAGACCCAGTACTTC
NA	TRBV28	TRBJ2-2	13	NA	CASSLVSTGELFF	TGTGCCAGCAGTTTGGTCTCCACCGGGGAGCTGTTTTTT
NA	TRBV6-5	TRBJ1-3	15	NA	CASSPRPLSGNTIYF	TGTGCCAGCAGTCCTAGGCCCCTCTCTGGAAACACCATATATTTT
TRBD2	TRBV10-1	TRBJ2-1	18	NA	CASSESKMGLATRNEQFF	TGCGCCAGCAGTGAGTCGAAGATGGGACTAGCGACCCGCAATGAGCAGTTCTTC
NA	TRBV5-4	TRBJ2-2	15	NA	CASSLDSDLTGELFF	TGTGCCAGCAGCTTGGACTCGGACCTCACCGGGGAGCTGTTTTTT
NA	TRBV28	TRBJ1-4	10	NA	CASGPEKLFF	TGTGCCAGCGGCCCTGAAAAACTGTTTTTT
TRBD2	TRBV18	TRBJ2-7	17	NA	CASSPPLGTSGSYEQYF	TGTGCCAGCTCACCACCGCTCGGGACTAGCGGCTCCTACGAGCAGTACTTC
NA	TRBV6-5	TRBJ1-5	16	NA	CASSYRQGIPNQPQHF	TGTGCCAGCAGTTACAGGCAGGGGATCCCAAATCAGCCCCAGCATTTT
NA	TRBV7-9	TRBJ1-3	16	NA	CASSPGRIPSGNTIYF	TGTGCCAGCAGCCCCGGACGGATCCCCTCTGGAAACACCATATATTTT
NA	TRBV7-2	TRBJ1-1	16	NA	CASSLVPRGTGFEAFF	TGTGCCAGCAGCTTAGTCCCCCGGGGGACGGGGTTTGAAGCTTTCTTT
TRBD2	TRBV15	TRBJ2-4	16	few	CATSPAGGLAKNIQYF	TGTGCCACCAGCCCAGCGGGAGGGTTAGCCAAAAACATTCAGTACTTC
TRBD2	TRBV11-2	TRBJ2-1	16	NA	CASSLGAGGSYNEQFF	TGTGCCAGCAGCTTAGGGGCGGGAGGGTCCTACAATGAGCAGTTCTTC
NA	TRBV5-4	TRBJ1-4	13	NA	CASREGMGEKLFF	TGTGCCAGCAGAGAGGGGATGGGTGAAAAACTGTTTTTT
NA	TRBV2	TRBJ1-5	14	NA	CASSSDSLGQPQHF	TGTGCCAGCAGTTCGGACAGTCTCGGTCAGCCCCAGCATTTT
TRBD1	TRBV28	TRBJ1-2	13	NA	CASRPGTAYGYTF	TGTGCCAGCAGGCCCGGGACAGCCTATGGCTACACCTTC
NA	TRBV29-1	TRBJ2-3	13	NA	CSVSGAGTDTQYF	TGCAGCGTCTCGGGCGCCGGCACAGATACGCAGTATTTT